One T cell receptor beta chain is described in this entry. This sample is drawn from a study of T-cell memory formation after mild COVID-19. Germline CDR1 and CDR2: DFQATT and SNEGSKA (reference sequence). The CDR3 contains 16 residues. MiXCR, applied by TCRdb to the 5' RACE reads, yields one record per CDR3 protein. This sample yields hundreds of thousands of distinct CDR3 sequences, of which 20% to 25% are seen a single time; 8.4% belongs to the top ten. The gene calls are TRBV20-1 and TRBJ2-3; D not resolved. The sequenced material came from PBMCs or a T cell subset sorted from them (not recorded which). The TCR comes from an adult woman who had mild COVID-19 (a few samples of this study predate the infection). Cell type and time point are not known. In DNA form, the CDR3 reads TGCAGCGCTCGCCCTACAAGGACGATCAGCACAGATACGCAGTATTTT. It translates to CSARPTRTISTDTQYF.